Described below is a single T cell receptor (beta chain) sequence and its context. The record originates from a study of blood T cell repertoires in COVID-19. Original analysis: The authors estimated nucleated cell counts from reference gene primer amplification. Assay used: immunoSEQ multiplex PCR; TCRdb lists only in-frame clones, some missing. V and J calls plus clone size are reproduced from that table; the DNA served to infer D and trimming. The data show hundreds of thousands of clones, with about 88% seen just once and 2% to 3% held by the top ten. The V segment lost 0 bases and the J segment 5 bases; nucleotides outside the gene matches: 2. There are 15 residues in the CDR3. CDR1 and CDR2 (germline): GTSNPN, SVGIG (reference sequence). Individuals aged roughly 18 to 95 years were recruited from 20 to 25 US areas. Donors in Cohort 3 who had recovered were those with two negative PCRs, healthcare professional clearance, or resolution of their symptoms.

The chain combines TRBV30 with TRBJ2-2; TRBD2 aligns across 11 bases. Material for sequencing was PBMCs or T cells enriched from blood (not recorded which). The TCR was taken from a man aged 55 to 70 who had recovered from COVID-19. CDR3 amino acids: CAWSVLAGGTGELFF. CDR3 nucleotide sequence: TGTGCCTGGAGTGTTTTAGCGGGAGGGACCGGGGAGCTGTTTTTT.